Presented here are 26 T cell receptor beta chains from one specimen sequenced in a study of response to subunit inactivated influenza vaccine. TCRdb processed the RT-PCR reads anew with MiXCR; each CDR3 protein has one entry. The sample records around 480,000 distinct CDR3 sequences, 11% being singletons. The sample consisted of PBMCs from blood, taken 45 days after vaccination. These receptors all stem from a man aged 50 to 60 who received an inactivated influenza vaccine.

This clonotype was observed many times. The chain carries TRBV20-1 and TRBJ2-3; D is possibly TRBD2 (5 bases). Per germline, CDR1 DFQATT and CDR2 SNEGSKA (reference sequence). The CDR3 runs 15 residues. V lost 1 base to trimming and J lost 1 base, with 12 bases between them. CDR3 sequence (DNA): TGCAGTGCTAGAGGCCCGGCGAGGGGCACAGATACGCAGTATTTT. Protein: CSARGPARGTDTQYF.

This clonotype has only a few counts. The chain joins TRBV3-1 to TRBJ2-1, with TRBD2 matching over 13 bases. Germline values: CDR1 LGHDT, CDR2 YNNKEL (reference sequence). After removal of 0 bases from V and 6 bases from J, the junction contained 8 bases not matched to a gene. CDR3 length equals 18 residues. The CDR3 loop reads CASSQDLGLAGETNEQFF. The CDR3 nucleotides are TGTGCCAGCAGCCAAGATCTAGGACTAGCGGGAGAAACCAATGAGCAGTTCTTC.

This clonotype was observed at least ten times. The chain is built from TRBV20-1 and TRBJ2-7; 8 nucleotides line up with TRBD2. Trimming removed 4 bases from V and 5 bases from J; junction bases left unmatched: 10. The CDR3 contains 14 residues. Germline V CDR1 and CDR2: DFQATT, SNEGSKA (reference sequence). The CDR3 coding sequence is TGCAGTGCTATCGGGAGTAGCGGGATCCACGAGCAGTACTTC. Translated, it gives CSAIGSSGIHEQYF.

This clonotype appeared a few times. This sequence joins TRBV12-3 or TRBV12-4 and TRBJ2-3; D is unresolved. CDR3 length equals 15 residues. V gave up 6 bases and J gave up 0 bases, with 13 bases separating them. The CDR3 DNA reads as TGTGCCAGCAGCCTCCGGAGCTTTAGCACAGATACGCAGTATTTT. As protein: CASSLRSFSTDTQYF.

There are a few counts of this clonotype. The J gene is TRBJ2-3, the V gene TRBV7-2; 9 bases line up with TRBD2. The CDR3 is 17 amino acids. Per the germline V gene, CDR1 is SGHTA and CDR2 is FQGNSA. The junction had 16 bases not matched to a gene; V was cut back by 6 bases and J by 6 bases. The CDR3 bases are TGTGCCAGCAGTCAAAAGGTCACGGCGGGGGGGCGGGATACGCAGTATTTT. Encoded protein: CASSQKVTAGGRDTQYF.

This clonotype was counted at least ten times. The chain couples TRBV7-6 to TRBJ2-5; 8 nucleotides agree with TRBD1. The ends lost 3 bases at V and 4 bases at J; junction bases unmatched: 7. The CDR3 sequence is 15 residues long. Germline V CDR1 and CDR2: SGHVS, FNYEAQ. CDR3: CASSFAGGRRETQYF. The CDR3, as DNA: TGTGCCAGCAGCTTTGCAGGGGGCAGGCGAGAGACCCAGTACTTC.

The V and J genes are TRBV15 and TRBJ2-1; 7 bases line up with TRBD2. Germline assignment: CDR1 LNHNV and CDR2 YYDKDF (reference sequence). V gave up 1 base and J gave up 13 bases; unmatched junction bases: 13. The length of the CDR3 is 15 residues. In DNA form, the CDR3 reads TGTGCCACCAGCAGAGGGGCGTCGCTAGCGGAGGTCCAGTTCTTC. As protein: CATSRGASLAEVQFF.

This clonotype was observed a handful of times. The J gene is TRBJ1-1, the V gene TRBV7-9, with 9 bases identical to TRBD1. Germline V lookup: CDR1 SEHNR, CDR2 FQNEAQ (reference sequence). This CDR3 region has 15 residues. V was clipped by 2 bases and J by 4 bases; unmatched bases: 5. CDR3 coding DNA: TGTGCCAGCAGCTTAAACCAGGGACAGGGCACTGAAGCTTTCTTT. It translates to CASSLNQGQGTEAFF.

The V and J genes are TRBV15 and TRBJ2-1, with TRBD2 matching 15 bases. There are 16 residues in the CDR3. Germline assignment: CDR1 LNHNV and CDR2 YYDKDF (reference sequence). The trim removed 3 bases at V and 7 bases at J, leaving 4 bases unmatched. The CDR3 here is CATSRGTSGGLNEQFF. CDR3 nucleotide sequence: TGTGCCACCAGCAGGGGGACTAGCGGGGGGTTAAATGAGCAGTTCTTC.

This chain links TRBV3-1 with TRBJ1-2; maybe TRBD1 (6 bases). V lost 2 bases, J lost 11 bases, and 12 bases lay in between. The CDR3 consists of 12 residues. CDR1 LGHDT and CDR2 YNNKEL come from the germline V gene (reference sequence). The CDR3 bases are TGTGCCAGCAGCCAAAGCACCAGGGGATACACCTTC. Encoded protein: CASSQSTRGYTF.

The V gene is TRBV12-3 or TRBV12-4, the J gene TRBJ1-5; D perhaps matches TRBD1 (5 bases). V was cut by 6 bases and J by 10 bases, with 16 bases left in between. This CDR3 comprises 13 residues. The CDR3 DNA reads TGTGCCAGCAGCCCCGGGACGTCTATACCCCAGCATTTT. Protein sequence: CASSPGTSIPQHF.

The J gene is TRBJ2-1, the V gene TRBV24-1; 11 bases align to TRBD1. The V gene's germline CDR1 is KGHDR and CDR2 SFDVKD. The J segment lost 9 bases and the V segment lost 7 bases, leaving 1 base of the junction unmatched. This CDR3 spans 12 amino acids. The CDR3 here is CATSGTGGEQFF. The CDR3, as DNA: TGTGCCACCAGCGGGACAGGGGGTGAGCAGTTCTTC.

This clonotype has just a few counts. CDR3 in amino acids: CASSLNRGIYEQYF. The CDR3 nucleotides are TGCGCCAGCAGCTTGAACAGGGGTATCTACGAGCAGTACTTC. J is TRBJ2-7 and V is TRBV5-1; 7 bases agree with TRBD1. V shed 1 base, J shed 3 bases, and the junction held 4 bases outside the gene matches. The CDR3 is made up of 14 amino acids. CDR1 is SGHRS and CDR2 is YFSETQ in the germline V gene.

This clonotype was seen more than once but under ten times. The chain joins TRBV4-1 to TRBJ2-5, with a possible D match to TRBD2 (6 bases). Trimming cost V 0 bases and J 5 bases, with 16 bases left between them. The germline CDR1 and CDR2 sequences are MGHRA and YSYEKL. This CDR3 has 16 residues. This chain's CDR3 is CASSQEFGGAGETQYF. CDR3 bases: TGCGCCAGCAGCCAAGAATTTGGTGGGGCGGGGGAGACCCAGTACTTC.

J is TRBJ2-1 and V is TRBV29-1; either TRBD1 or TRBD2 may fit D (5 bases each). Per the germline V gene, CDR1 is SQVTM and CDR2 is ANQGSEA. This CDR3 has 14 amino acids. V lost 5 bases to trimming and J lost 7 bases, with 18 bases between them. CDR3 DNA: TGCAGCGTTTACGGGGACGGCGATTCGAATGAGCAGTTCTTC. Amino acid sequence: CSVYGDGDSNEQFF.

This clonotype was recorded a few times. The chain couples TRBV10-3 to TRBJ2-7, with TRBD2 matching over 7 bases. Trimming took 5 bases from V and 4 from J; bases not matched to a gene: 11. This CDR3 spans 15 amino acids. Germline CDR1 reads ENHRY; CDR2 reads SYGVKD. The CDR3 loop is CAISLGSGGIYEQYF. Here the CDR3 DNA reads TGTGCCATCAGTCTGGGGTCGGGGGGAATTTACGAGCAGTACTTC.

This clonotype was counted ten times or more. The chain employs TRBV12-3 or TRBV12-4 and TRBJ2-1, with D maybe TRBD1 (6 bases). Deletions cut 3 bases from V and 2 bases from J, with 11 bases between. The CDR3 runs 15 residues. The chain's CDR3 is CASSLAQGAYNEQFF. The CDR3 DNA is TGTGCCAGCAGTTTGGCACAGGGAGCCTACAATGAGCAGTTCTTC.

This chain's CDR3 is CASLIDRGPYEQYF. For the CDR3, the DNA is TGTGCCAGCTTGATCGACAGGGGGCCCTACGAGCAGTACTTC. This chain connects TRBV6-1 to TRBJ2-7; 10 bases match TRBD1. CDR1 is MNHNS and CDR2 is SASEGT in the germline V gene. The ends lost 8 bases at V and 2 bases at J; junction bases unmatched: 6. The CDR3 totals 14 residues.

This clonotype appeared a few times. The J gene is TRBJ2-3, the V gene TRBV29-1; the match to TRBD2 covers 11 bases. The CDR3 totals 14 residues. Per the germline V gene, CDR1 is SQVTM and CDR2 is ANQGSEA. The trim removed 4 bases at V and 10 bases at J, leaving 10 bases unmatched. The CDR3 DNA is TGCAGCGTTGGACTAGCGGGGAGTGGGGGGTCGCAGTATTTT. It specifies CSVGLAGSGGSQYF.

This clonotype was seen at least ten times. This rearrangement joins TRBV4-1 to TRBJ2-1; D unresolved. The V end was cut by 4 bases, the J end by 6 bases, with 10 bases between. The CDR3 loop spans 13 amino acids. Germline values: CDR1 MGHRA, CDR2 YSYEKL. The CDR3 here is CASSRTRINEQFF. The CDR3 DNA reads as TGCGCCAGCAGCCGTACGAGAATCAATGAGCAGTTCTTC.

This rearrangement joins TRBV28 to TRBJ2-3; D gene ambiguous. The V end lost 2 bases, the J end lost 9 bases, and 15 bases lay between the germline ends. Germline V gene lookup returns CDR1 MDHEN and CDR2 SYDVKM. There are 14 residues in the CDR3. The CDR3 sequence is CASSLSPGRRTQYF. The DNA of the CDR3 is TGTGCCAGCAGTTTAAGCCCCGGACGGAGAACGCAGTATTTT.

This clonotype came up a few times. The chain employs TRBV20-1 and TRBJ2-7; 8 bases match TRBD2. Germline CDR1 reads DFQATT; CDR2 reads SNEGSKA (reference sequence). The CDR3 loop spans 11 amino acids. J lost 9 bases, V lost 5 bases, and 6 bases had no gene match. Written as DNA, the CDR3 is TGCAGTGCTTCGGCGGGAGGCCGGCAGTACTTC. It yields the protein CSASAGGRQYF.

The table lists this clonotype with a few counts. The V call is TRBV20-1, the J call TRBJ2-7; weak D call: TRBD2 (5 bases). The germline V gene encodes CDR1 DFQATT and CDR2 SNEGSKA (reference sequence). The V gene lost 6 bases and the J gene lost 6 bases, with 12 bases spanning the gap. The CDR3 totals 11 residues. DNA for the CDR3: TGCAGTGCCACAACGCGGGCCGAGCAGTACTTC. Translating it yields CSATTRAEQYF.

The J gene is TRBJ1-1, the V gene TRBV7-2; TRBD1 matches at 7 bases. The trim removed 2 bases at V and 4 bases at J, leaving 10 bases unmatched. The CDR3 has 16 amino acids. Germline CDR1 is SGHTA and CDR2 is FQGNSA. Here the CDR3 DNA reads TGTGCCAGCAGCTTATATCCCGCCAGGGGGGGCACTGAAGCTTTCTTT. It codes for CASSLYPARGGTEAFF.

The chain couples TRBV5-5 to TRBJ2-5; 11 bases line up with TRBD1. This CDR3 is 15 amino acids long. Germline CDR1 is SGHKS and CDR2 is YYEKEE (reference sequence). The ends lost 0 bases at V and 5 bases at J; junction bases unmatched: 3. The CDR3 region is CASSLGWTGGETQYF. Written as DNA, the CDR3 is TGTGCCAGCAGCTTGGGCTGGACAGGGGGCGAGACCCAGTACTTC.

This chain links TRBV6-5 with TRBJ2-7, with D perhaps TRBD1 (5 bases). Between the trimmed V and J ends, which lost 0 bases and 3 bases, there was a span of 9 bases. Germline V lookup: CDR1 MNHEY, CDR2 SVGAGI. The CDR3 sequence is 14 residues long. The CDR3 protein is CASSYSPDNYEQYF. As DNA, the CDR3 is TGTGCCAGCAGTTACTCTCCGGACAACTACGAGCAGTACTTC.